The rows below give T cell receptor beta chains drawn from one sample of a study of T cell responses to AZD1222 COVID-19 vaccine. Using immunoSEQ multiplex PCR, the repertoire was profiled, and TCRdb retains in-frame clones only, with some absent. Found here are 150,000 to 200,000 clones, approximately 93% of them singletons; the top ten hold 0.95% to 1.1%. Specimen: peripheral blood, collected 28 days after the second AZD1222 dose. Receptor source: an adult who received the AZD1222 COVID-19 vaccine. Each CDR3 is given with its conserved first and last residue. The D gene is left open where the match is weak. Only some rows state a clone size, as once, few, many or a class for expanded clones.

>TRBJ2-6|-|TRBV7-2|-
CASSLHKGANVLTF
TGTGCCAGCAGCTTACACAAAGGGGCCAACGTCCTGACTTTC
>TRBJ1-4|-|TRBV5-1|-
CASSLRWGNSEKLFF
TGCGCCAGCAGCCTAAGATGGGGGAATAGTGAAAAACTGTTTTTT
>TRBJ2-2|-|TRBV5-6|TRBD1
CASSGPGTGGILSGELFF
TGTGCCAGCAGCGGCCCCGGGACAGGGGGAATTCTGTCCGGGGAGCTGTTTTTT
>TRBJ1-1|-|TRBV5-6|-
CASSLFNTEAFF
TGTGCCAGCAGCTTGTTCAACACTGAAGCTTTCTTT
>TRBJ2-7|once|TRBV9|TRBD2
CASSQLAGDSYEQYF
TGTGCCAGCAGCCAACTAGCGGGGGACTCCTACGAGCAGTACTTC
>TRBJ2-7|-|TRBV5-5|TRBD1
CASSYGTGASEQYF
TGTGCCAGCAGCTATGGGACAGGGGCAAGCGAGCAGTACTTC
>TRBJ2-5|-|TRBV18|-
CASSPQGEETQYF
TGTGCCAGCTCACCACAGGGTGAGGAGACCCAGTACTTC
>TRBJ2-3|-|TRBV12-3/TRBV12-4|-
CASSPLIDTQYF
TGTGCCAGCAGTCCATTGATAGATACGCAGTATTTT
>TRBJ1-1|-|TRBV29-1|-
CSVWLNTEAFF
TGCAGCGTTTGGCTGAACACTGAAGCTTTCTTT
>TRBJ1-2|-|TRBV9|-
CASSPLPEGRSYGYTF
TGTGCCAGCAGCCCTCTACCAGAGGGACGGTCCTATGGCTACACCTTC
>TRBJ1-1|-|TRBV19|TRBD1
CASSQGAVTEAFF
TGTGCCAGTAGCCAGGGGGCGGTCACTGAAGCTTTCTTT
>TRBJ1-2|-|TRBV10-3|-
CAISERSYGYTF
TGTGCCATCAGTGAGAGATCCTATGGCTACACCTTC
>TRBJ2-3|-|TRBV19|TRBD2
CASSIRGTSGGATDTQYF
TGTGCCAGTAGTATCCGCGGGACTAGCGGGGGGGCGACAGATACGCAGTATTTT
>TRBJ1-2|-|TRBV5-1|-
CASSLDRVNYGYTF
TGCGCCAGCAGCTTGGACAGGGTGAACTATGGCTACACCTTC
>TRBJ2-7|-|TRBV7-9|TRBD2
CASSSTGLAGVNPYEQYF
TGTGCCAGCAGCTCCACTGGACTAGCGGGGGTAAATCCCTACGAGCAGTACTTC
>TRBJ2-7|-|TRBV4-1|-
CASSRDNSYEQYF
TGCGCCAGCAGCCGAGACAACTCCTACGAGCAGTACTTC